The present TCR beta chain was sequenced within a study of CD8+CD57+ T cells in acquired aplastic anemia. For the study at large: Yields of DNA that came from sorted CD4+ and CD8+ cells averaged roughly 3.2 ug. Findings and limits, study-wide: Comparison of patients with controls identified 25 to 35 shared CD8+ CDR3 sequences. With respect to CD8+ Simpson's diversity, patients and controls did not differ significantly.

This clonotype was seen a few times. Antigen: not known. Profiling of TCR beta VDJ combinations and CDR3 sequences used genomic DNA as template. In TCRdb, the reads were re-called with MiXCR into one record per CDR3 protein. The table includes fewer than 85,000 distinct CDR3 sequences, roughly three quarters detected once. Patients who underwent sequencing had shown CD8+CD57+ cell expansion by flow cytometry. Prior therapy had not been administered to any patient at the time of blood sampling. Material for sequencing was sorted CD4+, CD8+, or CD8+CD57+ T cells (not recorded which) from PBMCs. This TCR came from a human donor with aplastic anemia.

In DNA form, the CDR3 reads TGTGCCAGCAGCCCTTCCGGGACAGGGGGACGGGACGAGCAGTACTTC. Translated: CASSPSGTGGRDEQYF. The V call is TRBV4-2, the J call TRBJ2-7; TRBD1 agrees at 11 bases. CDR3 size: 16 residues. CDR1 and CDR2 (germline): LGHNA, YNFKEQ. V shed 4 bases, J shed 5 bases, and the junction held 10 bases outside the gene matches.